One TCR beta chain is described in this entry. V dropped 4 bases and J dropped 7; count of bases not matched to a gene: 11. The length of the CDR3 is 15 residues. Germline V CDR1 and CDR2: SGDLS, YYNGEE. The entry originates in a study of cytomegalovirus exposure and HLA in healthy donors. Produced via immunoSEQ multiplex PCR; TCRdb's table is partial and in-frame only. The sample gives around 75,000 clones, around four fifths of which show up once; 3% is in the top ten. This receptor was obtained from a man aged 25 to 45 in good health and CMV-seronegative. V is TRBV9 and J is TRBJ1-2; 9 nucleotides align to TRBD1. The sample taken for sequencing was PBMCs. The CDR3 DNA sequence: TGTGCCAGCAGCCCACCTGGGACAGGGCGGACTGGCTACACCTTC. This gives the protein CASSPPGTGRTGYTF.